This entry lists 13 T cell receptor beta chains sequenced from one sample in a study of blood T cell repertoires in COVID-19 (dated by TCRdb to 2018 to 2020). Libraries were constructed by the immunoSEQ multiplex PCR assay. TCRdb stores this immuneACCESS table with in-frame sequences only. Part of the clones is absent; in the studies checked, under half of the shortfall reflects unresolved V genes, and no reason is known for the rest. This sample comprises some 300,000 clones, 70% to 90% of them detected only once. The ten largest clones take up about 12% of the sample. The sequencing input was peripheral blood. These receptors were taken from a woman aged 70-85 years with COVID-19, enrolled during active disease.

The V call is TRBV4-2, the J call TRBJ2-2; possibly TRBD2 for D (7 bases). Trimming took off 0 bases at V and 5 bases at J, with 13 bases between the two ends. Germline V gives CDR1 LGHNA, CDR2 YNFKEQ. There are 16 residues in the CDR3. The CDR3 region is CASSQDHRGGTGELFF. For the CDR3, the DNA is TGTGCCAGCAGCCAAGATCATAGGGGGGGGACCGGGGAGCTGTTTTTT.

The rearrangement uses TRBV9 and TRBJ1-5; D unclear. Germline-derived CDR1 and CDR2 are SGDLS and YYNGEE. Deletions cut 1 base from V and 4 bases from J, with 12 bases between. The CDR3 loop spans 15 amino acids. Written as DNA, the CDR3 is TGTGCCAGCAGCGTACCAGGATTGAGAAATCAGCCCCAGCATTTT. This codes for CASSVPGLRNQPQHF.

CDR3 region: CASSLRPGQGETQYF. DNA for the CDR3: TGTGCCAGCAGCCTCCGACCGGGACAGGGGGAGACCCAGTACTTC. The chain recombines TRBV4-2 with TRBJ2-5; TRBD1 aligns across 10 bases. The CDR3 covers 15 residues. The germline CDR1 and CDR2 sequences are LGHNA and YNFKEQ. V was pared by 4 bases and J by 5 bases, with 7 bases of the junction left unmatched.

The rearrangement links TRBV27 to TRBJ1-2, with 7 nucleotides matching TRBD1. This CDR3 is 10 amino acids long. Germline trimming cut 9 bases from V and 6 bases from J; bases unmatched to any gene: 1. Germline CDR1 MNHEY, CDR2 SMNVEV (reference sequence). CDR3 sequence (DNA): TGTGCCAGACAGGGGCATGGCTACACCTTC. Its translation is CARQGHGYTF.

The chain joins TRBV6-5 to TRBJ1-4; D is undetermined. Trimming shortened V by 2 bases and J by 6 bases, and 13 bases separated the two germline ends. Germline-derived CDR1 and CDR2 are MNHEY and SVGAGI. CDR3 length: 15 amino acids. This CDR3 is CASSYRGQYHEKLFF. The CDR3 bases are TGTGCCAGCAGTTACCGTGGTCAGTATCATGAAAAACTGTTTTTT.

V usage is TRBV7-9 and J usage is TRBJ1-2, with TRBD1 matching over 7 bases. This CDR3 is 16 amino acids long. J gave up 1 base and V 0 bases, and 5 bases lay outside the gene matches. The germline CDR1 and CDR2 sequences are SEHNR and FQNEAQ (reference sequence). This CDR3 is CASSLARGSLNYGYTF. CDR3 coding DNA: TGTGCCAGCAGCTTAGCCAGGGGGAGTCTTAACTATGGCTACACCTTC.

This chain uses TRBV9 with TRBJ1-2; D uncertain. Germline CDR1 SGDLS, CDR2 YYNGEE. The CDR3 spans 12 residues. V gave up 3 bases and J gave up 8 bases, with 11 bases separating them. For the CDR3, the DNA is TGTGCCAGCAGCGGCTTGGCTGAAGGCTACACCTTC. This encodes CASSGLAEGYTF. The complete variable domain, with remaining parts taken from reference TRBV9 and TRBJ1-2, reads DSGVTQTPKHLITATGQRVTLRCSPRSGDLSVYWYQQSLDQGLQFLIQYYNGEERAKGNILERFSAQQFPDLHSELNLSSLELGDSALYFCASSGLAEGYTFGSGTRLTVV.

The gene calls are TRBV9 and TRBJ2-3; possible D gene TRBD2, 7 bases. V was cut by 3 bases and J by 4 bases, with 12 bases left in between. The CDR3 extends over 14 amino acids. Germline V gene sequence: CDR1 SGDLS, CDR2 YYNGEE. CDR3 in amino acids: CASSAGGLADTQYF. The CDR3 bases are TGTGCCAGCAGCGCGGGGGGCCTGGCAGATACGCAGTATTTT.

The genes are TRBV5-1 and TRBJ2-3, with 11 bases lining up with TRBD2. Trimming at V came to 4 bases and at J to 5 bases, leaving 3 bases not matched to a gene. CDR3 length: 14 residues. Germline assignment: CDR1 SGHRS and CDR2 YFSETQ. DNA for the CDR3: TGCGCCAGCAGCGTAGGGACTAGCGGAGATACGCAGTATTTT. Translated, it gives CASSVGTSGDTQYF.

The V and J genes are TRBV29-1 and TRBJ1-2, with D possibly being TRBD1 (6 bases). Trimming stripped 0 bases from V and 5 bases from J, with 16 bases between. Germline V gene lookup returns CDR1 SQVTM and CDR2 ANQGSEA. CDR3 size: 15 residues. Here the CDR3 reads CSVEDPRGHLYGYTF. In nucleotides, the CDR3 is TGCAGCGTTGAAGACCCTCGGGGACACTTATATGGCTACACCTTC.

The chain uses TRBV7-9 and TRBJ2-2, with 8 nucleotides matching TRBD1. Germline V gene data show CDR1 as SEHNR and CDR2 as FQNEAQ (reference sequence). The CDR3 sequence is 18 residues long. Trimming at V came to 5 bases and at J to 1 base, leaving 12 bases not matched to a gene. In nucleotides, the CDR3 is TGTGCCAGCAGCCCCCGATCAGGGGGCGCAGAGAACACCGGGGAGCTGTTTTTT. Translation: CASSPRSGGAENTGELFF.

This chain joins TRBV20-1 and TRBJ2-3; a possible D gene is TRBD1 (5 bases). CDR1 DFQATT and CDR2 SNEGSKA come from the germline V gene (reference sequence). V shed 3 bases and J shed 2 bases, with 12 bases lying between them. The CDR3 has 14 residues. Here the CDR3 DNA reads TGCAGTGCTAGTAACAGGATTTCCACAGATACGCAGTATTTT. Its translation is CSASNRISTDTQYF.

The chain is built from TRBV5-1 and TRBJ2-5, with 11 bases matching TRBD2. CDR3 length: 15 residues. CDR1 SGHRS and CDR2 YFSETQ come from the germline V gene. After removal of 3 bases from V and 1 base from J, the junction contained 2 bases not matched to a gene. The CDR3 protein is CASSSGTSGQETQYF. Here the CDR3 DNA reads TGCGCCAGCAGCTCTGGGACTAGCGGCCAAGAGACCCAGTACTTC.